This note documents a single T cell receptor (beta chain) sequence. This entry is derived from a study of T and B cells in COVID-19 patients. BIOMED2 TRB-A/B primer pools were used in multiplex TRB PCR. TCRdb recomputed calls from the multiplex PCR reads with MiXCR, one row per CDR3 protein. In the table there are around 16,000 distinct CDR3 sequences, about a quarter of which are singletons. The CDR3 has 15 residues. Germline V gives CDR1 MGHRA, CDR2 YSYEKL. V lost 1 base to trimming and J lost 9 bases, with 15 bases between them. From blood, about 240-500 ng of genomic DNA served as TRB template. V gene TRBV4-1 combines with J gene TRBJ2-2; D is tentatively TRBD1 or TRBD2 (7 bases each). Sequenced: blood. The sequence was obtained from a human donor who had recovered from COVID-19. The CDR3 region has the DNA TGCGCCAGCAGCCAAGTCCAGGGGGGGGGCTGGGAGCTGTTTTTT. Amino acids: CASSQVQGGGWELFF.